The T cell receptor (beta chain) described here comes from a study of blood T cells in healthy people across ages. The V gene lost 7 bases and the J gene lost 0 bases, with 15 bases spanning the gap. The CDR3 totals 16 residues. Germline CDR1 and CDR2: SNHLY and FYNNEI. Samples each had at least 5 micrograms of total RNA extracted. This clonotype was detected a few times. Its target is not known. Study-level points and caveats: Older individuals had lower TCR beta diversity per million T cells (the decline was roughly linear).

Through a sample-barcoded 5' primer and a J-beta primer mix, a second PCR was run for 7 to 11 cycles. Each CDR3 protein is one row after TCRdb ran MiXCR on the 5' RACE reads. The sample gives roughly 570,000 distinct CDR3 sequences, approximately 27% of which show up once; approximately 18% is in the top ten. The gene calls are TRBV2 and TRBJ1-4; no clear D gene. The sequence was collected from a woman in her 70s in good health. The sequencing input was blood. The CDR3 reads CASKEAGLATNEKLFF. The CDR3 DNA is TGTGCCAGCAAGGAGGCAGGCCTTGCAACTAATGAAAAACTGTTTTTT.